The rows below give T cell receptor beta chains drawn from one sample of a study of blood T cell repertoires in COVID-19. The protocol was immunoSEQ multiplex PCR, while the TCRdb copy is restricted to in-frame clones and leaves out a portion. The sample has approximately 230,000 clones, 70% to 85% seen once. Source material: PBMCs or T cells enriched from blood (not recorded which). These receptors were obtained from a man aged 40-50 years who had recovered from COVID-19. Both conserved end residues are part of each CDR3. A D gene is named only where the DNA matches it firmly. A clone size is listed for some rows: how often the clone was seen (once, few, many), or a class if it is expanded.

clone_size,cdr3_length,j_call,v_call,d_call,cdr3_nt,cdr3_aa
few,16,TRBJ2-2,TRBV9,TRBD2,TGTGCCAGCAGCAAAACTAGCGGGGGCTGGGCCGGGGAGCTGTTTTTT,CASSKTSGGWAGELFF
-,16,TRBJ2-2,TRBV24-1,TRBD2,TGTGCCACCAGTGGGACTAGCGGGGGTTTCGCCGGGGAGCTGTTTTTT,CATSGTSGGFAGELFF
few,15,TRBJ2-7,TRBV7-3,TRBD1,TGTGCCAGCAGCTTATACCGAGGGGGCCTGAAGGAGCAGTACTTC,CASSLYRGGLKEQYF
-,15,TRBJ2-7,TRBV19,TRBD2,TGTGCCAGTAGTATAGGGGGAGGGAGTGGAGTCGAGCAGTACTTC,CASSIGGGSGVEQYF
-,16,TRBJ1-1,TRBV3-1/TRBV3-2,-,TGTGCCAGCAGCCAAGGGATGAGGGGGATCGACGTGGGAGCTTTCTTT,CASSQGMRGIDVGAFF
few,15,TRBJ2-7,TRBV19,TRBD1,TGTGCCAGTAGTTCGATGACAGGGGGGAAGAACGAGCAGTACTTC,CASSSMTGGKNEQYF
-,16,TRBJ2-2,TRBV7-2,TRBD2,TGTGCCAGCAGCTTCACTAGCGGGGGGACGACCGGGGAGCTGTTTTTT,CASSFTSGGTTGELFF
-,14,TRBJ2-2,TRBV24-1,TRBD1,TGTGCCACCAGTGGACAGGGGCCGGGCGGGGAGCTGTTTTTT,CATSGQGPGGELFF
-,17,TRBJ2-1,TRBV11-1,TRBD1,TGTGCCAGCAGCTTAGCTTCCGGGACAGGGGCCTTGGGGGGGCAGTTCTTC,CASSLASGTGALGGQFF
-,16,TRBJ2-2,TRBV5-1,-,TGCGCCAGCAGCTTGCTCGGGGGAGCGAACACCGGGGAGCTGTTTTTT,CASSLLGGANTGELFF
once,16,TRBJ2-5,TRBV7-3,-,TGTGCCAGCAGCTCTTGGTCTCAGGGAATCCAAGAGACCCAGTACTTC,CASSSWSQGIQETQYF
few,14,TRBJ2-7,TRBV4-1,-,TGCGCCAGCAGCTTCGGCAGGGGCGCCTACGAGCAGTACTTC,CASSFGRGAYEQYF
-,18,TRBJ1-2,TRBV21-1,-,TGTGCCAGCAGCAAAGGTTACAGGGGGCTTATTATTAACTATGGCTACACCTTC,CASSKGYRGLIINYGYTF
-,12,TRBJ2-1,TRBV27,-,TGTGCCAGCTCACCCGGTCCCAATGAGCAGTTCTTC,CASSPGPNEQFF
-,15,TRBJ1-6,TRBV2,TRBD1,TGTGCCAGCAGAGATTGGACAGGGCGCAATTCACCCCTCCACTTT,CASRDWTGRNSPLHF
once,17,TRBJ2-1,TRBV6-2/TRBV6-3,TRBD2,TGTGCCAGCAGCCAGAGGCCCCGAGCGGGAGGGGCCAATGAGCAGTTCTTC,CASSQRPRAGGANEQFF
-,13,TRBJ1-5,TRBV5-6,TRBD1,TGTGCCAGCAGTTCAGGGGGGAATCAGCCCCAGCATTTT,CASSSGGNQPQHF
-,13,TRBJ1-4,TRBV3-1/TRBV3-2,-,TGTGCCAGCAGCCATGGGGCACGGGAAAAACTGTTTTTT,CASSHGAREKLFF
-,13,TRBJ1-2,TRBV28,-,TGTGCCAGCAGTTACCGAGCTAACTATGGCTACACCTTC,CASSYRANYGYTF
-,13,TRBJ1-1,TRBV3-1/TRBV3-2,-,TGTGCCAGCAGCCGCACGGTCAGGGCTGAAGCTTTCTTT,CASSRTVRAEAFF
-,15,TRBJ2-1,TRBV14,TRBD1,TGTGCCAGCAGCCAAGTAGGACAGGGAGTCAATGAGCAGTTCTTC,CASSQVGQGVNEQFF
-,14,TRBJ1-1,TRBV7-2,-,TGTGCCAGCAGAATTTCACGGGAGAACACTGAAGCTTTCTTT,CASRISRENTEAFF
-,15,TRBJ2-2,TRBV10-3,-,TGTGCCATCAGTGAGTCGAGGCCTTCGCCCGGGGAGCTGTTTTTT,CAISESRPSPGELFF
-,15,TRBJ1-6,TRBV4-1,-,TGCGCCAGCAGCCAAGATCCACTGAGGAATTCACCCCTCCACTTT,CASSQDPLRNSPLHF
-,10,TRBJ2-1,TRBV2,-,TGTGCCAGCCAATACAATGAGCAGTTCTTC,CASQYNEQFF
-,13,TRBJ1-2,TRBV29-1,TRBD1,TGCAGCGTGGGACAGGGGAAGAACTATGGCTACACCTTC,CSVGQGKNYGYTF
-,13,TRBJ1-2,TRBV19,TRBD1,TGTGCCAGTAGCCTCAGGGACAGGTCCGGCTACACCTTC,CASSLRDRSGYTF
few,16,TRBJ1-3,TRBV3-1/TRBV3-2,TRBD1,TGTGCCAGCAGCCGCCAGACAGGGACCGGGGGAAACACCATATATTTT,CASSRQTGTGGNTIYF
-,13,TRBJ2-1,TRBV2,TRBD2,TGTGCCAGCGTTAGCGGGAGCGCTTTTGAGCAGTTCTTC,CASVSGSAFEQFF
-,15,TRBJ1-2,TRBV4-2,-,TGTGCCAGCAGCCAAGAAGCTAACCCTAACTATGGCTACACCTTC,CASSQEANPNYGYTF
-,15,TRBJ2-3,TRBV4-1,-,TGCGCCAGCAGCCAATTCGCAGGGTCAGGAGATACGCAGTATTTT,CASSQFAGSGDTQYF
-,14,TRBJ2-1,TRBV28,-,TGTGCCAGCGGAAGAGGGGGATCTCCGGTTGAGCAGTTCTTC,CASGRGGSPVEQFF
-,15,TRBJ1-5,TRBV7-2,-,TGTGCCAGCAGCCTGATACCCTCGGGCAATCAGCCCCAGCATTTT,CASSLIPSGNQPQHF
-,14,TRBJ2-5,TRBV5-1,-,TGCGCCAGCGGCTACACTAGCCCCCAAGAGACCCAGTACTTC,CASGYTSPQETQYF
few,14,TRBJ1-3,TRBV29-1,-,TGCAGCGTTTCATTACAGGGCGCGGGAAACACCATATATTTT,CSVSLQGAGNTIYF
-,15,TRBJ2-3,TRBV3-1/TRBV3-2,-,TGTGCCAGCAGCCCGATCGACTCTAGCACAGATACGCAGTATTTT,CASSPIDSSTDTQYF
-,11,TRBJ2-7,TRBV2,-,TGTGCCAGCAGTGACAACTACGAGCAGTACTTC,CASSDNYEQYF
-,14,TRBJ1-1,TRBV7-2,-,TGTGCCAGCAGCTTATTACCAGAATACACTGAAGCTTTCTTT,CASSLLPEYTEAFF
few,15,TRBJ2-7,TRBV7-6,TRBD2,TGTGCCAGCAGCTTATCTAGCGGGAGTATCCACGAGCAGTACTTC,CASSLSSGSIHEQYF
-,14,TRBJ2-7,TRBV28,TRBD2,TGTGCCAGCAGCCGAAGCCTAGCGGGTTACGAGCAGTACTTC,CASSRSLAGYEQYF
-,15,TRBJ2-7,TRBV2,-,TGTGCCAGCAGTGAATGGCTCCGGGGAACCTACGAGCAGTACTTC,CASSEWLRGTYEQYF
once,16,TRBJ2-3,TRBV29-1,-,TGCAGCGCACCCCCCCCTGAGGGGGATAGCACAGATACGCAGTATTTT,CSAPPPEGDSTDTQYF
-,15,TRBJ2-1,TRBV24-1,-,TGTGCCACCAGTGATTTTATTTCGGGGAACAATGAGCAGTTCTTC,CATSDFISGNNEQFF
-,16,TRBJ2-1,TRBV27,TRBD2,TGTGCCAGCAGTGTACGGACTAGCGGGGGTAACAATGAGCAGTTCTTC,CASSVRTSGGNNEQFF
-,16,TRBJ2-1,TRBV25-1,TRBD2,TGTGCCAGCAGTGCCCCTAGCGGGAGAGGAGGCGATGAGCAGTTCTTC,CASSAPSGRGGDEQFF
-,14,TRBJ1-3,TRBV6-5,-,TGTGCCAGCAGTTACGACGGCGGTGGCTACACCATATATTTT,CASSYDGGGYTIYF
-,14,TRBJ2-3,TRBV2,TRBD2,TGTGCCGGCCGCGGGGGGGCGGGCACAGATACGCAGTATTTT,CAGRGGAGTDTQYF
-,17,TRBJ2-2,TRBV9,TRBD2,TGTGCCAGCAGCGTAGAGCCTAGCGGGGCGAACACCGGGGAGCTGTTTTTT,CASSVEPSGANTGELFF
-,15,TRBJ2-3,TRBV5-1,TRBD2,TGCGCCAGCGCTCCCGGACTAGCGCGTACAGATACGCAGTATTTT,CASAPGLARTDTQYF
-,14,TRBJ2-5,TRBV2,-,TGTGCCAGCAGTGAAGCCACTAGCCAAGAGACCCAGTACTTC,CASSEATSQETQYF
-,16,TRBJ2-1,TRBV6-2/TRBV6-3,TRBD2,TGTGCCAGCAGTTTTCCCGGACTAGGGGAGGACAATGAGCAGTTCTTC,CASSFPGLGEDNEQFF
-,14,TRBJ1-4,TRBV5-1,-,TGCGCCAGCAGCTTGTCGGGAACTAATGAAAAACTGTTTTTT,CASSLSGTNEKLFF
-,12,TRBJ1-3,TRBV7-2,-,TGTGCCAGCAGCCCATCGTCGGGCACCATATATTTT,CASSPSSGTIYF
once,20,TRBJ2-3,TRBV15,TRBD2,TGTGCCACCAGCAGAGCCAGGCCTGGGACTAGCGGGGACAATGCAGATACGCAGTATTTT,CATSRARPGTSGDNADTQYF
-,19,TRBJ2-4,TRBV4-1,TRBD2,TGCGCCAGCAGCCCTCGCCTAGCGGGGGAAGATGTGCATCAAAACATTCAGTACTTC,CASSPRLAGEDVHQNIQYF
-,16,TRBJ2-7,TRBV27,TRBD1,TGTGCCAGCAGTCCGTCACAGGGGGCGCGGTCCTACGAGCAGTACTTC,CASSPSQGARSYEQYF
-,14,TRBJ2-1,TRBV5-4,-,TGTGCCAGCAGCTTCTCAGGTTCCTACAATGAGCAGTTCTTC,CASSFSGSYNEQFF